This T cell receptor beta chain was observed in a study of cytomegalovirus exposure and HLA in healthy donors. This clone was counted once. The study ran its PCR with 60 Vbeta and 13 Jbeta primers. Profiling relied on immunoSEQ multiplex PCR, and the TCRdb table lists in-frame clones only, not all of them. The sample records some 130,000 clones, over 70% being singletons. The trim removed 1 base at V and 0 bases at J, leaving 14 bases unmatched. CDR3 length: 21 residues. CDR1 LGHNA and CDR2 YNFKEQ come from the germline V gene. The chain has TRBV4-2 and TRBJ1-6; 8 nucleotides align to TRBD1. The clonotype comes from a young man in good health and CMV-seronegative. Sequenced material: PBMCs. The CDR3 loop reads CASSQVPRTGKRSSYNSPLHF. The CDR3 DNA reads as TGTGCCAGCAGCCAAGTTCCCCGGACAGGGAAGCGAAGCTCCTATAATTCACCCCTCCACTTT.